The 23 T cell receptor beta chains reported below all come from one sample, sequenced in a study of regulatory T cells in long-lasting Graves disease. The time point denotes: newly diagnosed GD, antithyroid drugs for less than 3 months. Extracted RNA from PBMCs served as the source of the TCR library. For TCR beta, libraries came from iRepertoire HTBI primers and Arm-PCR of CDR3 regions. MiXCR was run by TCRdb on the multiplex PCR reads, yielding one entry per CDR3 protein. The data hold about 350,000 distinct CDR3 sequences, with around 15% observed a single time. These data also formed part of another study, on T cells in Graves' hyperthyroidism and ophthalmopathy.

This specimen consisted of peripheral blood mononuclear cells (PBMCs), obtained at new diagnosis, from a patient treated with antithyroid drugs. The receptors come from a woman aged 18 to 35 with Graves disease.

The chain combines TRBV12-3 or TRBV12-4 with TRBJ1-5, with D uncertain. The CDR3 has 14 amino acids. With 3 bases removed from V and 1 base from J, the gap between germline ends came to 7 bases. The CDR3 is CASSLTGSNQPQHF. In DNA, the CDR3 is TGTGCCAGCAGTTTGACGGGGAGCAATCAGCCCCAGCATTTT.

For this clonotype: A much larger clone sits a single nucleotide away, making a read error possible. J is TRBJ2-5 and V is TRBV11-3, with 11 bases identical to TRBD2. The J call may be incorrect, as the DNA end agrees better with TRBJ2-1. This CDR3 is built from 14 residues. CDR1 SGHNT and CDR2 YENEEA come from the germline V gene. The CDR3: CASGLAGGYDEQFF. CDR3 bases: TGTGCTAGTGGTCTAGCGGGGGGTTACGATGAGCAGTTCTTC.

The chain joins TRBV9 to TRBJ1-6, with TRBD1 identical over 7 bases. V dropped 4 bases and J dropped 7; count of bases not matched to a gene: 8. Germline values: CDR1 SGDLS, CDR2 YYNGEE. CDR3 length equals 15 residues. The CDR3 sequence: CASSLSGDSNSPLHF. The CDR3, as DNA: TGTGCCAGCAGCCTCAGTGGGGACAGCAATTCACCCCTCCACTTT.

The chain recombines TRBV5-1 with TRBJ2-3, with D perhaps matching TRBD1 (6 bases). V lost 4 bases, J lost 5 bases, and 23 bases lay in between. The V gene's germline CDR1 is SGHRS and CDR2 YFSETQ. This CDR3 has 17 residues. The CDR3 DNA is TGCGCCAGCAGCCTACCGGCGGACAGCCCTAGGGGAGATACGCAGTATTTT. Encoded protein: CASSLPADSPRGDTQYF. The full variable domain, completed using reference TRBV5-1 and TRBJ2-3, is KAGVTQTPRYLIKTRGQQVTLSCSPISGHRSVSWYQQTPGQGLQFLFEYFSETQRNKGNFPGRFSGRQFSNSRSEMNVSTLELGDSALYLCASSLPADSPRGDTQYFGPGTRLTVL.

This clonotype was detected ten times or more. V and J are TRBV18 and TRBJ2-7; no clear D. The V gene's germline CDR1 is KGHSH and CDR2 LQKENI. V gave up 6 bases and J gave up 5 bases, with 17 bases separating them. The CDR3 loop spans 14 amino acids. The CDR3 reads CASSAQVNMDEQYF. The CDR3 DNA sequence: TGTGCCAGCTCCGCCCAGGTAAACATGGACGAGCAGTACTTC. Supplemented by reference TRBV18 and TRBJ2-7, the full variable domain reads NAGVMQNPRHLVRRRGQEARLRCSPMKGHSHVYWYRQLPEEGLKFMVYLQKENIIDESGMPKERFSAEFPKEGPSILRIQQVVRGDSAAYFCASSAQVNMDEQYFGPGTRLTVT.

This clonotype occurred many times. The chain has TRBV20-1 and TRBJ2-3, with TRBD2 matching over 10 bases. The CDR3 totals 13 residues. V was clipped by 6 bases and J by 4 bases; unmatched bases: 4. The germline V gene encodes CDR1 DFQATT and CDR2 SNEGSKA (reference sequence). The CDR3 bases are TGCAGTGCAAAGCGGGAGGGGGCAGATACGCAGTATTTT. Its protein is CSAKREGADTQYF.

Many counts were recorded for this clonotype. The J gene is TRBJ2-1, the V gene TRBV11-3; TRBD1 or TRBD2 may be the D gene (5 bases each). The V gene's germline CDR1 is SGHNT and CDR2 YENEEA. The V end lost 5 bases, the J end lost 5 bases, and 10 bases lay between the germline ends. CDR3 length equals 13 residues. CDR3 nucleotide sequence: TGTGCCAGCAGCCCCGGGACCGACAATGAGCAGTTCTTC. Its translation is CASSPGTDNEQFF.

This clonotype appeared many times. This sequence joins TRBV27 and TRBJ2-7; a possible D gene is TRBD1 (5 bases). The V end lost 2 bases, the J end lost 4 bases, and 18 bases lay between the germline ends. Germline V lookup: CDR1 MNHEY, CDR2 SMNVEV (reference sequence). The CDR3 covers 16 residues. In DNA form, the CDR3 reads TGTGCCAGCAGTTTAAATTTGGGGCAGGCCTTATACGAGCAGTACTTC. Encoded protein: CASSLNLGQALYEQYF.

This clonotype was observed at least ten times. The chain has TRBV7-3 and TRBJ2-3; D may match TRBD1 or TRBD2 (5 bases each). The CDR3 has 15 residues. Germline CDR1 is SGHTA and CDR2 is FQGTGA. Trimming stripped 2 bases from V and 0 bases from J, with 9 bases between. The CDR3 region has the DNA TGTGCCAGCAGCTTATCTTGGGACAGCACAGATACGCAGTATTTT. Its protein is CASSLSWDSTDTQYF.

In this sample, this clonotype turned up many times. The J gene is TRBJ2-7, the V gene TRBV28; no firm D call. The CDR3 consists of 14 residues. The V end lost 4 bases, the J end lost 0 bases, and 10 bases lay between the germline ends. CDR1 and CDR2 from the germline V gene are MDHEN and SYDVKM. CDR3 amino acids: CASSSWTDSYEQYF. The CDR3 nucleotides read TGTGCCAGCAGTTCATGGACGGACTCCTACGAGCAGTACTTC.

The table lists this clonotype with a few counts. The CDR3 loop is CASRTSGYNEQFF. DNA for the CDR3: TGCGCCAGCAGGACTAGCGGTTACAATGAGCAGTTCTTC. The chain has TRBV5-1 and TRBJ2-1; 9 positions match TRBD2. V was pared by 5 bases and J by 4 bases, with 1 base of the junction left unmatched. CDR3 length: 13 amino acids. From germline, CDR1 is SGHRS and CDR2 YFSETQ. Together with reference TRBV5-1 and TRBJ2-1, the CDR3 gives the full variable domain: KAGVTQTPRYLIKTRGQQVTLSCSPISGHRSVSWYQQTPGQGLQFLFEYFSETQRNKGNFPGRFSGRQFSNSRSEMNVSTLELGDSALYLCASRTSGYNEQFFGPGTRLTVL.

The V and J genes are TRBV29-1 and TRBJ2-5, with 14 bases matching TRBD2. Germline lookup yields CDR1 SQVTM and CDR2 ANQGSEA. The CDR3 runs 14 residues. V trimming: 8 bases; J trimming: 2 bases; junction bases outside the gene matches: 4. CDR3 sequence (DNA): TGCAGCACGGGGACTAGCGGGGGACAAGAGACCCAGTACTTC. The encoded protein is CSTGTSGGQETQYF.

This clonotype was observed at least ten times. The gene calls are TRBV12-3 or TRBV12-4 and TRBJ2-7, with 7 bases lining up with TRBD2. Losses at the gene ends were 5 bases for V and 0 bases for J; bases not matched to a gene: 19. The CDR3 consists of 19 residues. The CDR3 region has the DNA TGTGCCAGCAGTGTCGATCGGGGAGGCCGGGGGGTTAGCTCCTACGAGCAGTACTTC. This gives the protein CASSVDRGGRGVSSYEQYF.

This clonotype was observed a few times. The V and J genes are TRBV20-1 and TRBJ2-2; 9 positions match TRBD2. This CDR3 comprises 16 residues. Germline V gene sequence: CDR1 DFQATT, CDR2 SNEGSKA (reference sequence). The V and J ends lost 1 base and 7 bases, in that order; junction bases with no gene match: 10. CDR3 nucleotides: TGCAGTGCTAGAGTTGCGGGAGGGCCTAAGATCGGGGAGCTGTTTTTT. Translation: CSARVAGGPKIGELFF.

The chain links TRBV12-3 or TRBV12-4 to TRBJ2-1; TRBD2 matches at 7 bases. This CDR3 comprises 14 residues. The V gene end was trimmed by 5 bases and the J gene end by 0 bases; junction bases not matched to a gene: 1. DNA of the CDR3: TGTGCCAGCAGTAGCGGGATCTCCTACAATGAGCAGTTCTTC. It specifies CASSSGISYNEQFF.

The V gene is TRBV12-3 or TRBV12-4, the J gene TRBJ2-7; TRBD2 might be the D (6 bases). The CDR3 has 16 residues. V dropped 6 bases and J dropped 2 bases, with 20 bases sitting between them. The CDR3 DNA follows: TGTGCCAGCAGCCGCGGGGAAGTTCCGATGACCTACGAGCAGTACTTC. Encoded protein: CASSRGEVPMTYEQYF.

This clonotype was seen at least ten times. In DNA, the CDR3 is TGCGCCAGCAGCTTGGGGGTTCCCACAGATACGCAGTATTTT. This encodes CASSLGVPTDTQYF. This chain connects TRBV5-1 to TRBJ2-3; no clear D. V was clipped by 0 bases and J by 2 bases, with 7 bases between them. Germline V gives CDR1 SGHRS, CDR2 YFSETQ. This CDR3 comprises 14 residues. Full variable domain (outside the CDR3, taken from reference TRBV5-1 and TRBJ2-3): KAGVTQTPRYLIKTRGQQVTLSCSPISGHRSVSWYQQTPGQGLQFLFEYFSETQRNKGNFPGRFSGRQFSNSRSEMNVSTLELGDSALYLCASSLGVPTDTQYFGPGTRLTVL.

This sequence joins TRBV19 and TRBJ1-5; D unresolved. Trimming took off 5 bases at V and 2 bases at J, with 13 bases between the two ends. The CDR3 covers 15 residues. The germline V gene has CDR1 LNHDA and CDR2 SQIVND (reference sequence). The CDR3: CASSAPARGNQPQHF. The CDR3 region has the DNA TGTGCCAGTAGTGCTCCGGCTAGGGGCAATCAGCCCCAGCATTTT.

There are many counts of this clonotype. The rearrangement links TRBV30 to TRBJ2-6; D uncertain. Germline values: CDR1 GTSNPN, CDR2 SVGIG (reference sequence). The V end lost 3 bases, the J end lost 3 bases, and 6 bases lay between the germline ends. The CDR3 is 13 residues long. The CDR3 region is CAWSLYGANVLTF. The DNA of the CDR3 is TGTGCCTGGAGCTTGTATGGGGCCAACGTCCTGACTTTC.

This clonotype occurred a few times. In DNA form, the CDR3 reads TGTGCCAGCAGGGCCGGGACTACCACCTACGAGCAGTACTTC. It codes for CASRAGTTTYEQYF. The chain is built from TRBV27 and TRBJ2-7; 7 bases are a match to TRBD2. V was pared by 6 bases and J by 2 bases, with 7 bases of the junction left unmatched. The CDR3 contains 14 residues. The germline gives CDR1 MNHEY, CDR2 SMNVEV (reference sequence).

The table lists this clonotype with many counts. This chain connects TRBV7-6 to TRBJ1-1, with a possible D match to TRBD1 (5 bases). The germline V and J ends were trimmed by 3 bases and 3 bases, with 11 bases remaining between them. This CDR3 is built from 14 residues. Germline CDR1 is SGHVS and CDR2 is FNYEAQ. The chain's CDR3 is CASSLGGRYTEAFF. In DNA, the CDR3 is TGTGCCAGCAGCTTGGGGGGAAGGTACACTGAAGCTTTCTTT.

CDR3 DNA: TGTGCCAGCAGTGAAGGAGAGCCAAGGCAGTACTTC. Translating gives CASSEGEPRQYF. V usage is TRBV6-1 and J usage is TRBJ2-7; D unresolved. Trimming took off 1 base at V and 9 bases at J, with 10 bases between the two ends. Germline-derived CDR1 and CDR2 are MNHNS and SASEGT. The CDR3 is 12 amino acids.

The chain recombines TRBV28 with TRBJ2-4; D gene unclear. CDR3 length: 14 residues. Germline loops: CDR1 MDHEN, CDR2 SYDVKM. V was trimmed by 3 bases and J by 6 bases, leaving 12 bases between them. CDR3 region: CASSFVGPGNIQYF. In nucleotides, the CDR3 is TGTGCCAGCAGTTTCGTCGGACCGGGAAACATTCAGTACTTC.